This passage covers 2 T cell receptor beta chains from one sample sequenced in a study of persistence of HIV-infected CD4 T cells. Lysates of CMV-infected fibroblasts at approximately 10 ug/mL stimulated these cells. Sorted nonresponding memory CD4+ T cells were CD40L-negative, CD69-negative, CD45RO-high. These TCRs' antigens remain unknown. Sequencing used immunoSEQ version 4 in survey mode. Clones were read by immunoSEQ multiplex PCR, and TCRdb kept only the in-frame ones, dropping some. The table shows fewer than 40,000 clones, with roughly 80% occurring only once. Sequences were derived from CD4+ T cells sorted from PBMCs after approximately 18-hour stimulation, sampled from a patient who received antiretroviral therapy. These receptors were obtained from an adult man with HIV who was CMV-seropositive.

The CDR3 spells CASSIGTAEAFF. In DNA, the CDR3 is TGCGCCAGCAGCATTGGGACAGCTGAAGCTTTCTTT. V gene TRBV5-1 combines with J gene TRBJ1-1; 7 bases are a match to TRBD1. V shed 4 bases and J 6 bases; nucleotides not matched to a gene: 3. Germline lookup yields CDR1 SGHRS and CDR2 YFSETQ. The CDR3 is 12 residues long. The whole variable domain, remainder taken from reference TRBV5-1 and TRBJ1-1, is KAGVTQTPRYLIKTRGQQVTLSCSPISGHRSVSWYQQTPGQGLQFLFEYFSETQRNKGNFPGRFSGRQFSNSRSEMNVSTLELGDSALYLCASSIGTAEAFFGQGTRLTVV.

CDR3 nucleotide sequence: TGTGCCAGCAGCTCCGACCGGTCATGGGGTGGCACAGATACGCAGTATTTT. This encodes CASSSDRSWGGTDTQYF. This chain joins TRBV7-9 and TRBJ2-3; D is ambiguous. V lost 4 bases and J lost 1, with 18 bases in between. The CDR3 totals 17 residues. CDR1 is SEHNR and CDR2 is FQNEAQ in the germline V gene (reference sequence). Filled out from reference TRBV7-9 and TRBJ2-3, the complete variable domain reads DTGVSQNPRHKITKRGQNVTFRCDPISEHNRLYWYRQTLGQGPEFLTYFQNEAQLEKSRLLSDRFSAERPKGSFSTLEIQRTEQGDSAMYLCASSSDRSWGGTDTQYFGPGTRLTVL.